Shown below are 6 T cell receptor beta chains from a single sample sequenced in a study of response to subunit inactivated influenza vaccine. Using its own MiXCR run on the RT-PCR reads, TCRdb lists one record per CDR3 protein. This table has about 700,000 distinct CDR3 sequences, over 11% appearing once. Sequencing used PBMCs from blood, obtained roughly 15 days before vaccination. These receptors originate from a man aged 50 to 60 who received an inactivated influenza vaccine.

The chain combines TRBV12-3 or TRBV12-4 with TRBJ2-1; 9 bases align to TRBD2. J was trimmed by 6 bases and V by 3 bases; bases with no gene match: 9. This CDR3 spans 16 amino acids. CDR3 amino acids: CASSLGGGGAVNEQFF. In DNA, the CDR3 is TGTGCCAGCAGTTTGGGCGGCGGGGGGGCTGTCAATGAGCAGTTCTTC.

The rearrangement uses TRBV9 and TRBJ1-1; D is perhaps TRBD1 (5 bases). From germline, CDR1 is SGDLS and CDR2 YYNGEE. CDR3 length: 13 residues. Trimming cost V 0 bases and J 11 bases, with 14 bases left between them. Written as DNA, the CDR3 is TGTGCCAGCAGCGTAGTAGGACACCCACACGCTTTCTTT. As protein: CASSVVGHPHAFF.

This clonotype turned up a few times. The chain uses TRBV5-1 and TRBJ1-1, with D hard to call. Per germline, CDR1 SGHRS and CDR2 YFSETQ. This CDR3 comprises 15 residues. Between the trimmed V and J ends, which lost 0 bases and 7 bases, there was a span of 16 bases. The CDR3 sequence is CASSLVTLNRGEAFF. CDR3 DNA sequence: TGCGCCAGCAGCTTGGTTACGCTCAACCGTGGTGAAGCTTTCTTT.

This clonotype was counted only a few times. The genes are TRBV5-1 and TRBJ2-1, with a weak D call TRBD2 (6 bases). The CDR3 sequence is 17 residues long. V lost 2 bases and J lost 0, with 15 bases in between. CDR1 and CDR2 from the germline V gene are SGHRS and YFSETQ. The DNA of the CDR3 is TGCGCCAGCAGCTTCCGGACTATATCGAGCTCCTACAATGAGCAGTTCTTC. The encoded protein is CASSFRTISSSYNEQFF. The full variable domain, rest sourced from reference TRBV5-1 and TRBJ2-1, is KAGVTQTPRYLIKTRGQQVTLSCSPISGHRSVSWYQQTPGQGLQFLFEYFSETQRNKGNFPGRFSGRQFSNSRSEMNVSTLELGDSALYLCASSFRTISSSYNEQFFGPGTRLTVL.

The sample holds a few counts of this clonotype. CDR3 amino acids: CASRGGGEETQYF. CDR3 coding DNA: TGTGCCAGCAGAGGAGGCGGCGAAGAGACCCAGTACTTC. V gene TRBV5-8 combines with J gene TRBJ2-5; tentative D call: TRBD2 (5 bases). The V and J ends lost 5 bases and 3 bases respectively, with 11 bases between them. Germline CDR1 and CDR2: SGHTS and YDEGEE. This CDR3 contains 13 residues.

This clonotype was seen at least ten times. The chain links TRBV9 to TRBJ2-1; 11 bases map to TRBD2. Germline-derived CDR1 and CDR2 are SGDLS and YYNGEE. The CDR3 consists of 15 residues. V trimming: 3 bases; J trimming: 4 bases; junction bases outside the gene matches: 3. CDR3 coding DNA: TGTGCCAGCAGCGAGGGACTAGCGGTTTACAATGAGCAGTTCTTC. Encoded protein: CASSEGLAVYNEQFF.